This T cell receptor beta chain is from a study of monozygotic twins with inflammatory bowel disease. The team made cDNA by running eight separate reactions for each sample. TCRdb reprocessed the 5' RACE reads and stores each CDR3 protein as one record, lacking DNA. The sample has 200,000 to 250,000 distinct CDR3 sequences. Study-level findings and limits: Cells of different T cell subtypes could not be told apart.

The CDR3 totals 14 residues. The germline CDR1 and CDR2 sequences are KGHDR and SFDVKD. About this clonotype: Its matching antigen is unknown.

The sequence was collected from a human donor with ulcerative colitis or Crohn's disease, or a healthy co-twin of an affected twin (not recorded which). The gene calls are TRBV24-1 and TRBJ2-2; TCRdb outputs TRBD2, but without DNA this stays unchecked. The sequenced material came from blood. This CDR3 is CATSGQGGTGELFF.